This paragraph reports one T cell receptor (beta chain). This sample is drawn from a study of blood T cell repertoires in COVID-19. Overall study context: Material from acute and convalescent COVID-19 was sourced from the United States, Italy and Spain. T cells, B-cell-depleted T cells, or PBMCs supplied cDNA or gDNA.

Original handling: It was from reference gene primer amplification that nucleated cell counts were estimated. Assay: immunoSEQ multiplex PCR; the TCRdb copy retains only in-frame clones and omits some. V and J calls and clone size are given by that table; D and trimming were obtained from the DNA. This table holds more than 95,000 clones, approximately 86% found once. The V end lost 0 bases, the J end lost 0 bases, and 10 bases lay between the germline ends. The V gene's germline CDR1 is SGDLS and CDR2 YYNGEE. There are 16 residues in the CDR3. V and J are TRBV9 and TRBJ1-3; D gene ambiguous. This clonotype was obtained from a human donor in a cohort sampled during active COVID-19. Sequenced input: peripheral blood. CDR3 nucleotide sequence: TGTGCCAGCAGCGTAGCGCCAGCTAGCTCTGGAAACACCATATATTTT. Residues: CASSVAPASSGNTIYF.